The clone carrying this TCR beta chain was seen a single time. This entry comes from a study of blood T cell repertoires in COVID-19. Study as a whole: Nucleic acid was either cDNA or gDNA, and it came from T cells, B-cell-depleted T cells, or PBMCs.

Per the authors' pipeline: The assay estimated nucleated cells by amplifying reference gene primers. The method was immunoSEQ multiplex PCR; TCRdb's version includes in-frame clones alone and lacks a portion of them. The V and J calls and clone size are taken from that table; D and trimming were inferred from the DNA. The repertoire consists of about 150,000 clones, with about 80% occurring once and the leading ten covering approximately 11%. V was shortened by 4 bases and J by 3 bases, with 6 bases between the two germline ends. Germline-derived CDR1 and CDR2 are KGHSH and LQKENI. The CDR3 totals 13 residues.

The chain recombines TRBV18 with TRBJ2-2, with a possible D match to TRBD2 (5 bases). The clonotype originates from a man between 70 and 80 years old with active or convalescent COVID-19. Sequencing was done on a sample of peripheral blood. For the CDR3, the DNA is TGTGCCAGCTCACTGAGGGACACCGGGGAGCTGTTTTTT. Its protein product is CASSLRDTGELFF.